This T cell receptor (beta chain) emerged from a study of human T cells and chemical hapten exposure. This clonotype was observed many times. Time point described: pre-sensitization, week 0. Documented treatment: therapeutic diphenylcyclopropenone sensitization with weekly scalp DPC. In TCRdb, the RACE reads were re-called with MiXCR into one record per CDR3 protein. The sample holds about 120,000 distinct CDR3 sequences; less than 15% are singletons and the top ten take roughly 3.1%. CDR3 size: 13 residues. The ends were cut back, 4 bases at V and 7 bases at J, with 10 bases in the middle. Per the germline V gene, CDR1 is MNHEY and CDR2 is SVGEGT.

This sequence was found in a young woman with alopecia areata. Some clones in this sample may be carry-over from other donors' samples. This sequence joins TRBV6-2 or TRBV6-3 and TRBJ1-4; D is unclear. The material sequenced was whole blood, taken in connection with sensitization to the hapten diphenylcyclopropenone (DPC). CDR3 residues: CASSSGIIEKLFF. Written as DNA, the CDR3 is TGTGCCAGCAGTTCCGGGATCATTGAAAAACTGTTTTTT.